Listed here are 11 T cell receptor beta chains from one sample, sequenced in a study of human CD8 memory T cell subsets. Generation of TCR beta libraries used UMI-labeled 5' RACE. TCRdb reprocessed the 5' RACE reads and keeps a single row for each CDR3 protein, giving no DNA. Its listing shows about 17,000 distinct CDR3 sequences. Sequenced sample: CD8+ stem-like memory T cells (TSCM and TCM) sorted from PBMCs. Subset meaning: stem-like memory CD8 T cells (TSTEM), CCR7+ PD-1- TIGIT-. These receptors were obtained from a human donor in good health.

V and J are TRBV15 and TRBJ2-5; TCRdb's assignment of TRBD1 cannot be checked, as there is no DNA. The CDR3 runs 14 residues. The germline CDR1 and CDR2 sequences are LNHNV and YYDKDF (reference sequence). The CDR3 here is CATSMDRVQETQYF.

The chain employs TRBV5-1 and TRBJ1-3; TCRdb selects TRBD1, and the lack of DNA leaves this call unchecked. This CDR3 spans 18 amino acids. Germline CDR1 reads SGHRS; CDR2 reads YFSETQ. The CDR3 loop reads CASSLQDRGIVPGNTIYF.

This clonotype is identified as medium-sized from frequency. CDR3 sequence reads: CASSPPVSGAYNEQFF. This sequence joins TRBV6-5 and TRBJ2-1; TCRdb designates TRBD1, a call that cannot be tested without DNA. The CDR3 loop spans 16 amino acids. Germline V CDR1 and CDR2: MNHEY, SVGAGI.

This chain uses TRBV9 with TRBJ2-3; no DNA is available, so the TRBD2 call from TCRdb remains unchecked. The CDR3 consists of 14 residues. Germline values: CDR1 SGDLS, CDR2 YYNGEE. The CDR3 spells CASSTSGSTDTQYF.

The chain has TRBV5-1 and TRBJ1-3; as DNA is missing, the TRBD1 call by TCRdb cannot be tested. The CDR3 has 16 residues. Germline V CDR1 and CDR2: SGHRS, YFSETQ. The CDR3 is CASSLALGQAGNTIYF.

J is TRBJ2-7 and V is TRBV20-1; the D call of TRBD1 rests on TCRdb alone, since no DNA is present to check it. Germline loops: CDR1 DFQATT, CDR2 SNEGSKA (reference sequence). The length of the CDR3 is 16 residues. CDR3 protein: CSARDTIGTDPYEQYF.

This chain joins TRBV20-1 and TRBJ2-1; TCRdb's D call, TRBD2, is unchecked because there is no DNA. CDR3 length equals 14 residues. The V gene's germline CDR1 is DFQATT and CDR2 SNEGSKA (reference sequence). CDR3 sequence reads: CSSLTSGRGNEQFF.

This clonotype is identified as medium-sized from frequency. The chain carries TRBV13 and TRBJ2-1. Looked up from germline, CDR1 is PRHDT and CDR2 is FYEKMQ (reference sequence). The CDR3 runs to 14 residues. CDR3 region: CASSLGQGYNEQFF. The full variable domain, its missing parts supplied by reference TRBV13 and TRBJ2-1, is AAGVIQSPRHLIKEKRETATLKCYPIPRHDTVYWYQQGPGQDPQFLISFYEKMQSDKGSIPDRFSAQQFSDYHSELNMSSLELGDSALYFCASSLGQGYNEQFFGPGTRLTVL.

The chain couples TRBV28 to TRBJ1-2. Germline CDR1 and CDR2: MDHEN and SYDVKM. The CDR3 extends over 14 amino acids. The CDR3 spells CASSLLTLNYGYTF.

The chain recombines TRBV5-6 with TRBJ1-2; the TRBD1 assignment by TCRdb is unverifiable without DNA. This CDR3 is built from 13 residues. Germline V gives CDR1 SGHDT, CDR2 YYEEEE. The CDR3 loop reads CASSLWDLDGYTF. Full variable domain (missing parts from reference TRBV5-6 and TRBJ1-2): DAGVTQSPTHLIKTRGQQVTLRCSPKSGHDTVSWYQQALGQGPQFIFQYYEEEERQRGNFPDRFSGHQFPNYSSELNVNALLLGDSALYLCASSLWDLDGYTFGSGTRLTVV.

This chain links TRBV5-6 with TRBJ2-5; the D gene TCRdb calls, TRBD1, cannot be checked with no DNA. This CDR3 comprises 13 residues. Germline assignment: CDR1 SGHDT and CDR2 YYEEEE. The CDR3 reads CASSIGTEETQYF.